The 9 T cell receptor beta chains reported below all come from one sample, sequenced in a study of T cell repertoires in cytomegalovirus infection. A single record per CDR3 protein comes from TCRdb applying MiXCR to the reads. This table holds about 450,000 distinct CDR3 sequences, approximately 31% found once. The sample consisted of PBMCs. Source of these receptors: a human donor in good health (CMV status not recorded). Some clones in this sample may be carry-over from other donors' samples.

The sample holds a few counts of this clonotype. The gene calls are TRBV29-1 and TRBJ1-2, with no clear D. Germline values: CDR1 SQVTM, CDR2 ANQGSEA. The CDR3 covers 11 residues. With 4 bases removed from V and 3 bases from J, the gap between germline ends came to 6 bases. CDR3 bases: TGCAGCGTTGGGACTGACTATGGCTACACCTTC. Amino acid sequence: CSVGTDYGYTF.

This clonotype turned up a few times. The chain links TRBV20-1 to TRBJ2-5; 11 nucleotides agree with TRBD2. The junction had 14 bases not matched to a gene; V was cut back by 6 bases and J by 5 bases. This CDR3 region has 16 residues. Germline V CDR1 and CDR2: DFQATT, SNEGSKA (reference sequence). For the CDR3, the DNA is TGCAGTGCCCCAGGCGGTAGCGGGGGGGCCGGGGAGACCCAGTACTTC. It encodes CSAPGGSGGAGETQYF.

This chain uses TRBV6-6 with TRBJ2-7; 10 nucleotides align to TRBD2. Germline assignment: CDR1 MNHNY and CDR2 SVGAGI (reference sequence). V lost 6 bases and J lost 12; bases outside the gene matches: 14. The CDR3 is made up of 14 amino acids. CDR3 DNA sequence: TGTGCCAGCAGGGGGACTAGCGAGTCCTACGAGACGTACTTC. Protein: CASRGTSESYETYF.

This chain links TRBV11-2 with TRBJ1-1; 8 nucleotides match TRBD1. V trimming: 4 bases; J trimming: 7 bases; junction bases outside the gene matches: 8. Germline V gene lookup returns CDR1 SGHAT and CDR2 FQNNGV. CDR3 size: 14 residues. The CDR3: CASSYLLQGDEAFF. The CDR3 bases are TGTGCCAGCAGCTACCTACTACAGGGGGATGAAGCTTTCTTT.

At least ten counts were recorded for this clonotype. This chain connects TRBV7-6 to TRBJ2-7; D possibly matches TRBD1 or TRBD2 (5 bases each). V was trimmed by 5 bases and J by 2 bases, leaving 10 bases between them. This CDR3 has 13 amino acids. CDR1 and CDR2 (germline): SGHVS, FNYEAQ. CDR3 residues: CASSPGRPYEQYF. DNA of the CDR3: TGTGCCAGCAGCCCGGGACGGCCCTACGAGCAGTACTTC.

In its sample, this clonotype was seen a few times. This chain links TRBV27 with TRBJ2-3; weak D call: TRBD2 (6 bases). The CDR3 sequence is 17 residues long. CDR1 and CDR2 from the germline V gene are MNHEY and SMNVEV (reference sequence). Trimming took off 7 bases at V and 1 base at J, with 21 bases between the two ends. The CDR3 coding sequence is TGTGCCAGCACCCCCTCGGGGCGGGGAGGTCGCACAGATACGCAGTATTTT. The encoded protein is CASTPSGRGGRTDTQYF.

This clonotype was picked up a small number of times. V usage is TRBV6-8 and J usage is TRBJ2-2; D unclear. V gave up 2 bases and J gave up 6 bases, with 13 bases separating them. CDR1 MNHGY and CDR2 SAAAGT come from the germline V gene. The CDR3 is 15 amino acids. The CDR3 DNA follows: TGTGCCAGCAGTTACAATCTGGGTGGGGCCGGGGAGCTGTTTTTT. Protein sequence: CASSYNLGGAGELFF.

The V call is TRBV6-5, the J call TRBJ2-1; unclear D gene. The CDR3 has 15 residues. The germline V and J ends were trimmed by 3 bases and 0 bases, with 9 bases remaining between them. Looked up from germline, CDR1 is MNHEY and CDR2 is SVGAGI. The CDR3: CASSYAPSSYNEQFF. CDR3 DNA: TGTGCCAGCAGTTATGCCCCGAGCTCCTACAATGAGCAGTTCTTC.

V and J are TRBV15 and TRBJ2-2; 10 bases map to TRBD1. V was pared by 1 base and J by 6 bases, with 5 bases of the junction left unmatched. The germline V gene encodes CDR1 LNHNV and CDR2 YYDKDF (reference sequence). The CDR3 contains 16 residues. The CDR3 DNA reads as TGTGCCACCAGCAGAGCTCGACAGGGGGCTGCCGGGGAGCTGTTTTTT. This encodes CATSRARQGAAGELFF.